This TCR beta chain was found in a study of beta chain features in type 1 diabetes. Details on this clone: The antigen remains unidentified.

Study-wide findings and caveats: When Type 1 diabetes patients were examined, their TCRB CDR3s proved moderately but significantly shorter in all four CD4+ subsets.

The authors reverse transcribed all of the isolated RNA, so sequencing captured expressed TCRB transcripts. Generated by immunoSEQ multiplex PCR, the TCRdb table keeps only in-frame clones and is missing some. This table has 120,000 or so clones, 15% to 20% appearing once. Trimming removed 10 bases from V and 1 base from J; junction bases left unmatched: 9. Germline CDR1 is SGHTA and CDR2 is FQGNSA. This CDR3 comprises 15 residues. Sample: central memory CD4+ T cells from blood. This TCR was sampled from a man aged 18 to 29 with type 1 diabetes. This chain joins TRBV7-2 and TRBJ2-2, with 7 positions matching TRBD2. The CDR3 region is CATTGRAKNTGELFF. The CDR3 coding sequence is TGTGCCACCACGGGGAGGGCAAAGAACACCGGGGAGCTGTTTTTT.